This entry describes one T cell receptor (beta chain). What it binds is not known. Measured with immunoSEQ multiplex PCR; TCRdb has only the in-frame clones, and not every one. The table has about 120,000 clones, around 65% seen once. The data were obtained in a study of shared clonotypes between healthy human individuals. General observations from the study: Generally, estimated richness proved larger in naive subsets than it did in memory subsets.

CD8 memory merged CD45RO+ cells and CCR7-negative CD45RA+ TemRA cells into one population. The clonotype originates from a woman aged 30 to 39 in good health. The sequencing input was memory CD8+ T cells sorted from blood. Noted subset: CD45RO+ cells pooled with CCR7-negative TemRA cells.

The CDR3 loop is CASSFDRRASAYEQYF. The CDR3 coding sequence is TGCGCCAGCAGCTTCGACAGGCGGGCTTCTGCCTACGAGCAGTACTTC. This chain links TRBV4-1 with TRBJ2-7; tentatively, D is TRBD1 (6 bases). Looked up from germline, CDR1 is MGHRA and CDR2 is YSYEKL. Deletions cut 5 bases from V and 2 bases from J, with 19 bases between. The CDR3 sequence is 16 residues long.